This T cell receptor (beta chain) was sequenced in a study of human T cells and chemical hapten exposure. The study's findings and limits: Expanded TCRs were compared with controls, and the expanded TCRs formed significantly more large CDR3 similarity clusters.

This CDR3 is 14 amino acids long. Germline loops: CDR1 SNHLY, CDR2 FYNNEI. V was clipped by 1 base and J by 2 bases, with 9 bases between them. At least ten counts were recorded for this clonotype. Its target is not known. Specified time point: patch test 1, 2 weeks after DPC sensitization. This sample's treatment: therapeutic diphenylcyclopropenone sensitization with weekly scalp DPC. TCRdb re-called the RACE reads through MiXCR, storing one row per CDR3 protein. The repertoire holds 180,000 or so distinct CDR3 sequences, with around 15% as singletons. V and J are TRBV2 and TRBJ2-7; no definite D call. The receptor's source is a young woman with alopecia areata. Some clones in this sample may be carry-over from other donors' samples. The material sequenced was whole blood, taken in connection with sensitization to the hapten diphenylcyclopropenone (DPC). CDR3 nucleotides: TGTGCCAGCAGTGAAGGGCCAAACCCCTACGAGCAGTACTTC. Translation: CASSEGPNPYEQYF.